Below, 14 T cell receptor beta chains from the same sample are listed, as sequenced in a study of cytomegalovirus exposure and HLA in healthy donors. The PCR had 60 Vbeta and 13 Jbeta primers. Here immunoSEQ multiplex PCR was the method, and the copy in TCRdb shows in-frame clones only, minus some. The sample has some 150,000 clones, over 65% seen once; the top ten hold less than 2%. Sequencing was carried out using PBMCs. Every receptor here comes from a man aged 35-49 years in good health and CMV-seronegative.

This sequence joins TRBV28 and TRBJ2-7; the D gene is possibly TRBD1 (6 bases). The CDR3 length is 15 residues. CDR1 MDHEN and CDR2 SYDVKM come from the germline V gene. V was clipped by 4 bases and J by 1 base, with 14 bases between them. The CDR3 region is CASSSNRDTSYEQYF. CDR3 in DNA: TGTGCCAGCAGTTCCAACCGGGACACATCCTACGAGCAGTACTTC.

This clone has just a few counts. The CDR3 region has the DNA TGTGCCAGCAGCTTAGCACCGGCGGGACAGCTAACCTACGAGCAGTACTTC. Its protein is CASSLAPAGQLTYEQYF. The V and J genes are TRBV11-2 and TRBJ2-7; D may be TRBD1 (7 bases). This CDR3 has 17 amino acids. Trimming cost V 1 base and J 2 bases, with 18 bases left between them. Germline V gene lookup returns CDR1 SGHAT and CDR2 FQNNGV.

The V call is TRBV2, the J call TRBJ2-3; D might be TRBD1 (5 bases). Looked up from germline, CDR1 is SNHLY and CDR2 is FYNNEI. V was shortened by 3 bases and J by 6 bases, with 16 bases between the two germline ends. The CDR3 length is 15 residues. CDR3 in amino acids: CASSDWGLSRDTQYF. CDR3 nucleotide sequence: TGTGCCAGCAGTGACTGGGGCCTTTCTAGGGATACGCAGTATTTT.

This clone came up once. The chain recombines TRBV30 with TRBJ1-5, with TRBD1 identical over 7 bases. Germline V gene sequence: CDR1 GTSNPN, CDR2 SVGIG (reference sequence). V lost 3 bases to trimming and J lost 0 bases; unmatched junction nucleotides: 11. CDR3 size: 17 residues. In DNA form, the CDR3 reads TGTGCCTGGAGCGAGGCCAGGGGGGTTTATAGCAATCAGCCCCAGCATTTT. This sequence encodes CAWSEARGVYSNQPQHF.

The chain couples TRBV20-1 to TRBJ2-1; the D gene is possibly TRBD1 (5 bases). The CDR3 covers 10 residues. Germline CDR1 and CDR2: DFQATT and SNEGSKA (reference sequence). The DNA of the CDR3 is TGCAGCGCCCAGGGAAATGAGCAGTTCTTC. Amino acid sequence: CSAQGNEQFF.

V usage is TRBV11-3 and J usage is TRBJ2-7; TRBD1 matches 9 bases. The CDR3 has 15 residues. With 5 bases clipped from V and 4 bases from J, the junction kept 9 bases outside the gene matches. Germline lookup yields CDR1 SGHNT and CDR2 YENEEA. This chain's CDR3 is CASSLHPGQGYEQYF. For the CDR3, the DNA is TGTGCCAGCAGCCTACACCCGGGACAGGGTTACGAGCAGTACTTC.

This clone is a singleton in its sample. The chain links TRBV10-3 to TRBJ1-2, with 9 bases aligning to TRBD1. V dropped 2 bases and J dropped 8; count of bases not matched to a gene: 6. The CDR3 runs to 14 residues. Germline assignment: CDR1 ENHRY and CDR2 SYGVKD. The CDR3 sequence: CAISEGTGNKGYTF. The CDR3 coding sequence is TGTGCCATCAGTGAGGGGACAGGGAATAAGGGCTACACCTTC.

CDR3 DNA sequence: TGTGCCAGCAGCTTAGCAGTCCAGGGGGCTGGAAACACCATATATTTT. It encodes CASSLAVQGAGNTIYF. The chain joins TRBV7-9 to TRBJ1-3; 7 bases map to TRBD1. V trimming: 0 bases; J trimming: 2 bases; junction bases outside the gene matches: 4. The V gene's germline CDR1 is SEHNR and CDR2 FQNEAQ (reference sequence). The CDR3 sequence is 16 residues long.

The chain carries TRBV28 and TRBJ2-7; the match to TRBD1 covers 7 bases. The CDR3 length is 12 residues. J was trimmed by 6 bases and V by 7 bases; bases with no gene match: 6. Germline-derived CDR1 and CDR2 are MDHEN and SYDVKM. CDR3 sequence reads: CASNYRDSEQYF. Written as DNA, the CDR3 is TGTGCCAGCAACTACCGGGACAGCGAGCAGTACTTC.

This sequence joins TRBV19 and TRBJ1-5; D perhaps matches TRBD1 (5 bases). V was clipped by 1 base and J by 6 bases, with 7 bases between them. The germline V gene has CDR1 LNHDA and CDR2 SQIVND (reference sequence). The CDR3 is 13 amino acids. The CDR3 DNA reads TGTGCCAGTAGTATAGTGGGGGGTCAGCCCCAGCATTTT. Amino acid sequence: CASSIVGGQPQHF.

About this clone: This sample includes further DNA sequences coding for the same CDR3. The chain links TRBV10-3 to TRBJ2-7; 9 bases are shared with TRBD2. CDR3 length: 14 residues. V lost 4 bases and J lost 5; bases outside the gene matches: 6. Per germline, CDR1 ENHRY and CDR2 SYGVKD. The CDR3 sequence: CAISASGEVNEQYF. In DNA, the CDR3 is TGTGCCATCAGTGCTAGCGGGGAGGTTAACGAGCAGTACTTC.

V is TRBV5-1 and J is TRBJ2-7; 8 nucleotides agree with TRBD1. V trimming: 4 bases; J trimming: 3 bases; junction bases outside the gene matches: 15. The CDR3 has 17 amino acids. Germline CDR1 reads SGHRS; CDR2 reads YFSETQ. The DNA of the CDR3 is TGCGCCAGCAGCCTTATACCTCCGGGACAGGCAAACTACGAGCAGTACTTC. Translating gives CASSLIPPGQANYEQYF.

CDR3 coding DNA: TGTGCCAGCAGTGATTTCGGACAGAGCTTCTATGGCTACACCTTC. Residues: CASSDFGQSFYGYTF. The chain couples TRBV2 to TRBJ1-2; a possible D gene is TRBD1 (6 bases). The CDR3 runs 15 residues. Trimming took 3 bases from V and 4 from J, leaving 15 bases between them. The germline V gene encodes CDR1 SNHLY and CDR2 FYNNEI.

The chain uses TRBV5-6 and TRBJ2-1; 9 bases are a match to TRBD2. CDR3 length: 14 residues. In germline, CDR1 is SGHDT, CDR2 YYEEEE. J was trimmed by 6 bases and V by 2 bases; bases with no gene match: 3. The CDR3, as DNA: TGTGCCAGCAGCTTACCACTAGCGGGCAATGAGCAGTTCTTC. Translated: CASSLPLAGNEQFF.